The clone carrying this T cell receptor (beta chain) has just a few counts. Its antigen is not known. The data originate from a study of T cells in Graves' hyperthyroidism and ophthalmopathy. Across the study: Specimen type is peripheral blood, collected at initial diagnosis prior to any treatment.

It was RNA transcripts that yielded the amplified TCR beta CDR3 regions. The TCR CDR3 was amplified in a first-round RT-PCR using the HTBI primer set. TCRdb reprocessed the multiplex PCR reads with MiXCR, giving one entry per CDR3 protein. The table lists 350,000 to 400,000 distinct CDR3 sequences, approximately 15% of them singletons. Overall study results and limits: Expanded thyroid clonotypes (above 0.001) were mostly also found in blood. A model using 13 V-J features told ophthalmopathy apart from stable hyperthyroidism. Median prediction lead before ophthalmopathy onset was 6.5 months with the model.

Sequenced input: blood. This sequence originates from a woman aged 30 to 39 with Graves' hyperthyroidism.

In nucleotides, the CDR3 is TGTGCCAGTAGACCACCGGGACACAACACCGGGGAGCTGTTTTTT. Its translation: CASRPPGHNTGELFF. V and J are TRBV19 and TRBJ2-2; TRBD1 might be the D (6 bases). The CDR3 runs 15 residues. CDR1 is LNHDA, CDR2 SQIVND, per germline (reference sequence). Trimming removed 6 bases at V and 2 bases at J, with 13 bases between.